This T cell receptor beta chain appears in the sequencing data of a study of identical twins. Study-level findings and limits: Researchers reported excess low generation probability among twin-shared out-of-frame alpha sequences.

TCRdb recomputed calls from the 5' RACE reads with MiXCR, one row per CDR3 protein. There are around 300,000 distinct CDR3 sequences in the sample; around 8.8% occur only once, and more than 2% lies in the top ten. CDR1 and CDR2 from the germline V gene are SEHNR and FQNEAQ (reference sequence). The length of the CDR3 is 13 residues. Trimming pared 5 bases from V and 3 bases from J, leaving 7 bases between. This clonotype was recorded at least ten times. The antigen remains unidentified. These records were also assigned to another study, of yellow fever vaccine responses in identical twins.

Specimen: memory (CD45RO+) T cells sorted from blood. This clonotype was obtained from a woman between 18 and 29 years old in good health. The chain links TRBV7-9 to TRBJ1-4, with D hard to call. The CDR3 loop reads CASSPRANEKLFF. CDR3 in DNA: TGTGCCAGCAGCCCTAGGGCTAATGAAAAACTGTTTTTT.